The sequence of this T cell receptor (beta chain) was determined in a study of tumor-infiltrating lymphocytes in primary liver carcinoma. The CDR3 is 15 amino acids. Per the germline V gene, CDR1 is MNHNY and CDR2 is SVGAGI (reference sequence). Comments on this clonotype: One junction end does not reproduce the germline sequence, and a read error may be involved.

The study co-extracted DNA and RNA from around 18-30 mg of unsorted bulk tissue. From around 500 ng of total RNA, TCR beta-specific cDNA was reverse-transcribed using a constant-region primer. It was through three nested multiplex PCR rounds of slightly modified ARM-PCR that TCR beta libraries arose. It was with TRBV1-TRBV30 forward primers and a C-beta reverse primer that the first two PCR rounds were run, at roughly 10 cycles each. Via MiXCR, TCRdb re-called the multiplex PCR reads, giving one row per CDR3 protein. The sample includes roughly 78,000 distinct CDR3 sequences, 65% to 75% seen only once; the top ten take approximately 14%.

The clonotype was recovered from a woman aged 55-70 years with primary liver carcinoma and hepatitis B virus infection. The chain uses TRBV6-6 and TRBJ2-7; TRBD2 aligns across 7 bases. Sequencing was carried out using liver tumor tissue from sampling region 4. Subset here: tumor region T4, right-lateral pole. In nucleotides, the CDR3 is TGTGTCAGCACTTACTCGGGCGGGAGTGAATACGAGCAGTACTTC. This codes for CVSTYSGGSEYEQYF.